The clone carrying this TCR beta chain was observed at least ten times. Its matching antigen is unknown. This specimen belongs to a study of T cells in Graves' hyperthyroidism and ophthalmopathy. Study conclusions and caveats: Model output signaled ophthalmopathy a median 6.5 months ahead of onset. Blood also showed most of the thyroid clonotypes that were expanded above 0.001.

There were TCR beta CDR3 regions amplified from RNA transcripts. HTBI primers drove first-round RT-PCR of the TCR CDR3. From the multiplex PCR reads, TCRdb called clonotypes with MiXCR, one entry per CDR3 protein. The sample holds some 720,000 distinct CDR3 sequences, approximately 16% seen once. V lost 5 bases and J 1 base, leaving 14 bases between the germline ends. CDR1 SGHTA and CDR2 FQGTGA come from the germline V gene. This CDR3 region has 15 residues. Each patient was aged 18 to 65 and had newly diagnosed hyperthyroidism of under 2 months' duration. Exclusion criteria comprised uncontrolled infection, other autoimmune disease, pregnancy or lactation.

J is TRBJ2-5 and V is TRBV7-3, with D possibly being TRBD2 (7 bases). The source material was blood. The sequence derives from a man aged 18 to 30 with Graves' hyperthyroidism. The CDR3 nucleotides are TGTGCCAGCAGCGTGGGGGGGGGCCCCCAAGAGACCCAGTACTTC. Translation: CASSVGGGPQETQYF.